This T cell receptor beta chain appears in the sequencing data of a study of blood T cell repertoires in COVID-19. As for the study in general: Researchers got acute and convalescent COVID-19 samples from the United States, Italy and Spain.

Clones were sequenced by immunoSEQ multiplex PCR, and TCRdb holds only the in-frame ones, with some missing. This table has some 200,000 clones, roughly 85% appearing once. Cohorts were assigned according to the clinical history that participants reported. The CDR3 sequence is 11 residues long. From germline, CDR1 is LNHDA and CDR2 SQIVND (reference sequence). V was pared by 9 bases and J by 4 bases, with 9 bases between. The V gene is TRBV19, the J gene TRBJ1-2; no definite D call. The clonotype was recovered from a woman aged 45-65 years who had been exposed to COVID-19. What was sequenced was PBMCs or T cells enriched from blood (not recorded which). The CDR3 nucleotides read TGTGCCAGCCGTAGAGCCTATGGCTACACCTTC. It is translated as CASRRAYGYTF. Filled out from reference TRBV19 and TRBJ1-2, the complete variable domain reads DGGITQSPKYLFRKEGQNVTLSCEQNLNHDAMYWYRQDPGQGLRLIYYSQIVNDFQKGDIAEGYSVSREKKESFPLTVTSAQKNPTAFYLCASRRAYGYTFGSGTRLTVV.